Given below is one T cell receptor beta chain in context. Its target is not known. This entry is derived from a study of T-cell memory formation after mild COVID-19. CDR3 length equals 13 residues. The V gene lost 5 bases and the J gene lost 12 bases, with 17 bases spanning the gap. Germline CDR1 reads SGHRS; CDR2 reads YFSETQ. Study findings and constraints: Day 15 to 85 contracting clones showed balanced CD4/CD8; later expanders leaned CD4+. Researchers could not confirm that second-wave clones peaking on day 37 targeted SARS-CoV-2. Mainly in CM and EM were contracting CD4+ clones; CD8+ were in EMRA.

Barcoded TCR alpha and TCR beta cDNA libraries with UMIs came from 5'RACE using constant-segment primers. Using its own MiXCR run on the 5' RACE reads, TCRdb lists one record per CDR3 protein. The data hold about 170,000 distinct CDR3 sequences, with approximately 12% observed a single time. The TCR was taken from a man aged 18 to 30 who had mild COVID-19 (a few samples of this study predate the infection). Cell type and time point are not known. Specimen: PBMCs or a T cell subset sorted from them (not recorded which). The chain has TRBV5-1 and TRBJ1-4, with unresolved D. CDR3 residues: CASRGEAAGELFF. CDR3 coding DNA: TGCGCCAGCAGGGGAGAGGCCGCGGGAGAACTGTTTTTT.